The 17 T cell receptor beta chains in this list originate from one sample, sequenced in a study of CD8+ T cells in alopecia areata. Reverse transcribed after extraction, RNA yielded cDNA as the sequencing template. The data were produced by immunoSEQ multiplex PCR, yet TCRdb's version contains in-frame clones alone and is incomplete. The table records 110,000 or so clones, less than 70% of them present only once. The treatment here: oral pan-JAK inhibitor, 5-10 mg twice daily. Sequences were derived from CD4+ T cells sorted from blood, sampled at week 24, from a patient treated with tofacitinib. The receptors stem from a human donor with alopecia areata.

This clone has a handful of counts. The V call is TRBV4-1, the J call TRBJ2-1; 7 bases are a match to TRBD1. The ends lost 4 bases at V and 13 bases at J; junction bases unmatched: 10. This CDR3 spans 13 amino acids. The germline CDR1 and CDR2 sequences are MGHRA and YSYEKL. Here the CDR3 reads CASSRNPTGSQFF. For the CDR3, the DNA is TGCGCCAGCAGCCGGAATCCGACAGGGTCCCAGTTCTTC.

This rearrangement joins TRBV5-6 to TRBJ1-1; D ambiguous. This CDR3 is 15 amino acids long. Germline V gene data show CDR1 as SGHDT and CDR2 as YYEEEE. V lost 3 bases and J 3 bases, leaving 15 bases between the germline ends. CDR3 sequence: CASSSLSRPDTEAFF. DNA for the CDR3: TGTGCCAGCAGCTCGCTATCACGTCCGGACACTGAAGCTTTCTTT.

V and J are TRBV28 and TRBJ2-4, with D possibly TRBD1 on 6 matching bases. The CDR3 is 14 amino acids. The V and J ends lost 6 bases and 8 bases respectively, with 17 bases between them. Germline V gene sequence: CDR1 MDHEN, CDR2 SYDVKM. The CDR3 here is CASSLGTMRYIQYF. The DNA of the CDR3 is TGTGCCAGCAGCCTGGGGACAATGAGGTACATTCAGTACTTC.

The genes are TRBV7-2 and TRBJ1-2; a weak D match, TRBD1 (5 bases). Germline V lookup: CDR1 SGHTA, CDR2 FQGNSA. The ends were cut back, 3 bases at V and 4 bases at J, with 12 bases in the middle. The CDR3 contains 14 residues. CDR3 sequence reads: CASSFGGPSYGYTF. CDR3 in DNA: TGTGCCAGCAGCTTTGGGGGACCCAGCTATGGCTACACCTTC.

This clone was found a few times. The chain recombines TRBV30 with TRBJ2-7; the D call may be TRBD1 or TRBD2 (5 bases each). V was cut by 8 bases and J by 0 bases, with 11 bases left in between. The CDR3 contains 12 residues. Per germline, CDR1 GTSNPN and CDR2 SVGIG (reference sequence). CDR3 nucleotides: TGTGCCGGGGGACCGAGCTCCTACGAGCAGTACTTC. It encodes CAGGPSSYEQYF.

This clone was counted between two and nine times. CDR3 amino acids: CAVAGLSSNEQFF. In DNA form, the CDR3 reads TGTGCCGTAGCGGGGCTGAGTTCCAATGAGCAGTTCTTC. The gene calls are TRBV10-3 and TRBJ2-1, with 8 bases fitting TRBD2. V trimming: 11 bases; J trimming: 6 bases; junction bases outside the gene matches: 9. The CDR3 contains 13 residues. Per the germline V gene, CDR1 is ENHRY and CDR2 is SYGVKD.

This clone has just a few counts. The chain carries TRBV7-2 and TRBJ1-5; D gene unclear. Germline assignment: CDR1 SGHTA and CDR2 FQGNSA. Trimming stripped 6 bases from V and 9 bases from J, with 15 bases between. The CDR3 covers 13 residues. The CDR3 loop reads CASSLRAERPQHF. The DNA for the CDR3 is TGTGCCAGCAGTCTCCGGGCAGAGCGGCCCCAGCATTTT.

In DNA, the CDR3 is TGTGCCAGCAGCCTCAAGGGCACAGATACGCAGTATTTT. This gives the protein CASSLKGTDTQYF. The chain carries TRBV7-9 and TRBJ2-3; D is uncertain. Germline CDR1 and CDR2: SEHNR and FQNEAQ (reference sequence). This CDR3 comprises 13 residues. V was pared by 5 bases and J by 1 base, with 7 bases between.

This clone was seen a few times. The CDR3 sequence is CATSPGDRFTGELFF. The DNA of the CDR3 is TGTGCCACCAGCCCCGGGGACAGGTTCACCGGGGAGCTGTTTTTT. This chain links TRBV15 with TRBJ2-2, with 8 bases identical to TRBD1. The CDR3 totals 15 residues. The V gene's germline CDR1 is LNHNV and CDR2 YYDKDF (reference sequence). The V segment lost 5 bases and the J segment 4 bases; nucleotides outside the gene matches: 6.

The rearrangement links TRBV29-1 to TRBJ2-3; 9 nucleotides line up with TRBD2. This CDR3 is built from 13 residues. The V gene's germline CDR1 is SQVTM and CDR2 ANQGSEA. Losses at the gene ends were 3 bases for V and 5 bases for J; bases not matched to a gene: 3. This CDR3 reads CSVERGGVDTQYF. The CDR3 nucleotides are TGCAGCGTTGAGCGGGGGGGCGTAGATACGCAGTATTTT.

This clone appeared once. The chain links TRBV28 to TRBJ1-1; D unresolved. V lost 2 bases and J 7 bases, leaving 11 bases between the germline ends. This CDR3 comprises 13 residues. CDR1 is MDHEN and CDR2 is SYDVKM in the germline V gene. Here the CDR3 reads CASSLGTPFEAFF. DNA of the CDR3: TGTGCCAGCAGTTTAGGTACTCCTTTTGAAGCTTTCTTT. The complete variable domain, with remaining parts taken from reference TRBV28 and TRBJ1-1, reads DVKVTQSSRYLVKRTGEKVFLECVQDMDHENMFWYRQDPGLGLRLIYFSYDVKMKEKGDIPEGYSVSREKKERFSLILESASTNQTSMYLCASSLGTPFEAFFGQGTRLTVV.

The V gene is TRBV5-1, the J gene TRBJ2-1; tentatively, D is TRBD1 (6 bases). The germline CDR1 and CDR2 sequences are SGHRS and YFSETQ. The CDR3 is made up of 15 amino acids. Trimming removed 5 bases from V and 7 bases from J, with 19 bases in between. The CDR3 DNA reads TGCGCCAGCAGGGCTACAGGGTCGCAAGTGAATGAGCAGTTCTTC. Protein product: CASRATGSQVNEQFF. The full variable domain, its missing parts supplied by reference TRBV5-1 and TRBJ2-1, is KAGVTQTPRYLIKTRGQQVTLSCSPISGHRSVSWYQQTPGQGLQFLFEYFSETQRNKGNFPGRFSGRQFSNSRSEMNVSTLELGDSALYLCASRATGSQVNEQFFGPGTRLTVL.

This clone occurred once. This rearrangement joins TRBV27 to TRBJ1-1; D not resolved. The V and J ends lost 3 bases and 3 bases respectively, with 8 bases between them. This CDR3 is 13 amino acids long. Germline lookup yields CDR1 MNHEY and CDR2 SMNVEV (reference sequence). The CDR3 DNA sequence: TGTGCCAGCAGTTTCAAGTCGGACACTGAAGCTTTCTTT. Translating gives CASSFKSDTEAFF.

This clone was counted only a few times. This sequence joins TRBV10-3 and TRBJ2-1; TRBD2 aligns across 12 bases. Germline V gene data show CDR1 as ENHRY and CDR2 as SYGVKD. The length of the CDR3 is 17 residues. J gave up 5 bases and V 3 bases, and 8 bases lay outside the gene matches. The CDR3 reads CAISDPRTSGTNNEQFF. The CDR3 nucleotides read TGTGCCATCAGTGATCCCCGGACTAGCGGGACCAACAATGAGCAGTTCTTC.

The chain couples TRBV5-1 to TRBJ2-6; TRBD1 matches at 7 bases. CDR3 size: 15 residues. The germline V gene encodes CDR1 SGHRS and CDR2 YFSETQ. V lost 3 bases, J lost 1 base, and 1 base stayed unmatched. CDR3 nucleotides: TGCGCCAGCAGCTCGACAGGGTCTGGGGCCAACGTCCTGACTTTC. Translated: CASSSTGSGANVLTF.

This clone was counted between two and nine times. The chain joins TRBV13 to TRBJ1-2; unclear D gene. The V end was cut by 0 bases, the J end by 8 bases, with 7 bases between. There are 12 residues in the CDR3. Germline CDR1 and CDR2: PRHDT and FYEKMQ (reference sequence). CDR3 coding DNA: TGTGCCAGCAGCTTAGGAGGGCGCGGCTACACCTTC. The encoded protein is CASSLGGRGYTF.

The chain is built from TRBV7-6 and TRBJ2-1, with D perhaps TRBD2 (5 bases). The germline V and J ends were trimmed by 2 bases and 6 bases, with 8 bases remaining between them. Germline-derived CDR1 and CDR2 are SGHVS and FNYEAQ. The CDR3 extends over 13 amino acids. The CDR3 sequence is CASSLSGRNEQFF. The CDR3 region has the DNA TGTGCCAGCAGCTTAAGCGGCCGCAATGAGCAGTTCTTC.